This T cell receptor beta chain appears in the sequencing data of a study of blood T cell repertoires in COVID-19. Germline V gene lookup returns CDR1 SGHTA and CDR2 FQGNSA. This CDR3 is built from 14 residues. With 4 bases clipped from V and 7 bases from J, the junction kept 4 bases outside the gene matches. The method was immunoSEQ multiplex PCR; TCRdb's version includes in-frame clones alone and lacks a portion of them. Of 200,000 to 250,000 clones in the sample, 85% to 90% were seen once. Seattle patient enrollment occurred during active infection, with longitudinal follow-up thereafter. The clonotype originates from a man between 25 and 39 years old with COVID-19, enrolled during active disease. Sequenced sample: peripheral blood. The chain recombines TRBV7-2 with TRBJ2-5, with 12 bases aligning to TRBD2. CDR3 nucleotides: TGTGCCAGCAGCTCGGGACTAGCGGGTGGGACCCAGTACTTC. Translation: CASSSGLAGGTQYF.